These T cell receptor beta chains were read from a single sample in a study of vaccination and CD4 T cells after COVID-19. These TCRs are of unknown antigen specificity. One entry per CDR3 protein results from TCRdb running MiXCR on the PCR reads. This sample carries some 20,000 distinct CDR3 sequences, 67% of them seen once, and the ten largest clones take 7.6%. The sequencing input was CD4+ T cells from blood, cultured in vitro. The receptor source for this set is a human donor who had recovered from COVID-19. Each CDR3 is given with its conserved first and last residue. A D gene is named only where the DNA matches it firmly. Expanded clones are given a class, and other clones once, few, many or no size at all.

V: TRBV20-1; size: few; J: TRBJ1-5; D: -; DNA: TGCAGTGCTAGAGATACGCAGGTCAATCAGCCCCAGCATTTT; CDR3: CSARDTQVNQPQHF
V: TRBV19; size: -; J: TRBJ1-2; D: TRBD1; DNA: TGTGCCAGTAGCCCGACAGGGAACTATGGCTACACCTTC; CDR3: CASSPTGNYGYTF
V: TRBV20-1; size: -; J: TRBJ2-1; D: TRBD2; DNA: TGCAGTGCGTCGAAACTGCGGACTAGCGGGAGAGGGGGTGGGCAGTTCTTC; CDR3: CSASKLRTSGRGGGQFF
V: TRBV24-1; size: -; J: TRBJ2-7; D: -; DNA: TGTGCCACCAGTGTAACGGGCAACTACTACGAGCAGTACTTC; CDR3: CATSVTGNYYEQYF
V: TRBV20-1; size: -; J: TRBJ2-7; D: -; DNA: TGCAGTGCTAGTCGGGCAGTATCCTACGAGCAGTACTTC; CDR3: CSASRAVSYEQYF
V: TRBV6-2/TRBV6-3; size: -; J: TRBJ2-7; D: TRBD2; DNA: TGTGCCAGCAGACATAGCGGGACCTCAAACTACGAGCAGTACTTC; CDR3: CASRHSGTSNYEQYF
V: TRBV6-2/TRBV6-3; size: few; J: TRBJ1-1; D: -; DNA: TGTGCCAGCAGTACCGTGAACACTGAAGCTTTCTTT; CDR3: CASSTVNTEAFF
V: TRBV11-2; size: once; J: TRBJ1-6; D: -; DNA: TGTGCCAGCAGCTTAGGTGGGACCTATAATTCACCCCTCCACTTT; CDR3: CASSLGGTYNSPLHF
V: TRBV18; size: -; J: TRBJ1-2; D: -; DNA: TGTGCCAGCTCACCACGGCAGGGCGGTGACTATGGCTACACCTTC; CDR3: CASSPRQGGDYGYTF
V: TRBV27; size: -; J: TRBJ2-5; D: TRBD1; DNA: TGTGCCAGCAGCCCCGGGACAGGGTTAGAGAGGACTAGGGAAGCCCAGTACTTC; CDR3: CASSPGTGLERTREAQYF
V: TRBV11-2; size: few; J: TRBJ1-6; D: TRBD1; DNA: TGTGCCAGCAGCTTAACCCGACAGGGTAATTCACCCCTCCACTTT; CDR3: CASSLTRQGNSPLHF
V: TRBV19; size: few; J: TRBJ2-3; D: TRBD2; DNA: TGTGCCAGTAGTATAGCGCGACTAGCGGGAAAGGCAGATACGCAGTATTTT; CDR3: CASSIARLAGKADTQYF
V: TRBV10-1; size: -; J: TRBJ2-5; D: -; DNA: TGCGCCAGCAGTGAGTGGGTAGGGAAGGCCCAGTACTTC; CDR3: CASSEWVGKAQYF
V: TRBV18; size: once; J: TRBJ2-5; D: -; DNA: TGTGCCAGCTCACCGAGCCTATTAAACACCCCTAAGCAGGAGACCCAGTACTTC; CDR3: CASSPSLLNTPKQETQYF
V: TRBV6-1; size: -; J: TRBJ2-1; D: -; DNA: TGTGCCAGCAGTGTACAGGTCCACCTTGATGAGCAGTTCTTC; CDR3: CASSVQVHLDEQFF
V: TRBV7-2; size: -; J: TRBJ2-7; D: TRBD1; DNA: TGTGCCAGCAGCGAGGGACAGGGGGGATTGGGCTGGTCCGAGCAGTACTTC; CDR3: CASSEGQGGLGWSEQYF
V: TRBV18; size: few; J: TRBJ1-2; D: -; DNA: TGTGCCAGCTCACCTTTGGATCTCCCGGGCTACACCTTC; CDR3: CASSPLDLPGYTF
V: TRBV12-5; size: -; J: TRBJ1-1; D: -; DNA: TGTGCTAGTGGTTTGGTAGGTTCAATGGGGACTGAAGCTTTCTTT; CDR3: CASGLVGSMGTEAFF
V: TRBV7-2; size: few; J: TRBJ1-5; D: -; DNA: TGTGCCAGCAGCTTAGTATTGGGGGGTGACCAGCCCCAGCATTTT; CDR3: CASSLVLGGDQPQHF
V: TRBV7-2; size: -; J: TRBJ1-1; D: -; DNA: TGTGCCAGCAGCACCCAGGGGTGGCTCTATGAAGCTTTCTTT; CDR3: CASSTQGWLYEAFF
V: TRBV19; size: -; J: TRBJ2-6; D: TRBD1; DNA: TGTGCCAGTAGTATAGGGACAGGGGTATCAGGGGCCAACGTCCTGACTTTC; CDR3: CASSIGTGVSGANVLTF
V: TRBV11-3; size: few; J: TRBJ2-3; D: -; DNA: TGTGCCAGCAGCCAAACGCCGACTACAGATACGCAGTATTTT; CDR3: CASSQTPTTDTQYF
V: TRBV6-1; size: -; J: TRBJ1-3; D: -; DNA: TGTGCCAGCACCTTGGACGGGCGACACTCTGGAAACACCATATATTTT; CDR3: CASTLDGRHSGNTIYF
V: TRBV7-6; size: -; J: TRBJ2-3; D: -; DNA: TGTGCCAGCAGCTTAGCCCTAGATACGCAGTATTTT; CDR3: CASSLALDTQYF
V: TRBV5-1; size: -; J: TRBJ2-3; D: -; DNA: TGCGCCAGCAGCCCAGCCGAATGGGGCACAGATACGCAGTATTTT; CDR3: CASSPAEWGTDTQYF
V: TRBV7-7; size: -; J: TRBJ1-1; D: -; DNA: TGTGCCAGCAGCTCGGGGGTGAACACTGAAGCTTTCTTT; CDR3: CASSSGVNTEAFF
V: TRBV28; size: -; J: TRBJ2-2; D: -; DNA: TGTGCCAGCAGTTTGTCGTTGGTCCAAATAAGCGGGAACACCGGGGAGCTGTTTTTT; CDR3: CASSLSLVQISGNTGELFF
V: TRBV7-8; size: few; J: TRBJ2-7; D: -; DNA: TGTGCCAGCAGCTTAGGAGGGCCCTCCTACGAGCAGTACTTC; CDR3: CASSLGGPSYEQYF
V: TRBV20-1; size: few; J: TRBJ1-5; D: -; DNA: TGCAGTGCTACCCGGACAAACCAGCCCCAGCATTTT; CDR3: CSATRTNQPQHF
V: TRBV2; size: -; J: TRBJ1-5; D: -; DNA: TGTGCCAGCACCGCGGGGTATAGGGTTGGGGGTAAACTTAGCAATCAGCCCCAGCATTTT; CDR3: CASTAGYRVGGKLSNQPQHF
V: TRBV6-5; size: few; J: TRBJ1-3; D: TRBD1; DNA: TGTGCCAGCAGTTCGAGACAGGGGCACGGAAACACCATATATTTT; CDR3: CASSSRQGHGNTIYF